This is a list of T cell receptor beta chains from one sample in a study of cytomegalovirus exposure and HLA in healthy donors. The data were produced by immunoSEQ multiplex PCR, yet TCRdb's version contains in-frame clones alone and is incomplete. Counted here are approximately 300,000 clones, around 80% occurring once; the ten biggest clones make up about 0.3%. Sequencing used PBMCs. The origin of the receptors is a girl aged 2 to 10 in good health and CMV-seronegative. Each CDR3 is given with its conserved first and last residue. A D gene is named only where the DNA matches it firmly. Only part of the rows carry a size: once, few, many, or a class if the clone is expanded.

v_call	clone_size	d_call	j_call	cdr3_nt	cdr3_aa
TRBV5-5	NA	TRBD1	TRBJ1-2	TGTGCCAGCAGCTTGACCGGGACAGGGTATGGCTACACCTTC	CASSLTGTGYGYTF
TRBV5-6	NA	TRBD1	TRBJ1-6	TGTGCCAGCAGCTTTGGAGACAGGGGTTTGTCCTATAATTCACCCCTCCACTTT	CASSFGDRGLSYNSPLHF
TRBV28	NA	NA	TRBJ2-7	TGTGCCAGCAGACTCTCCCACGAGCAGTACTTC	CASRLSHEQYF
TRBV9	NA	TRBD1	TRBJ1-2	TGTGCCAGCAGAGCGGACAGGTATGGCTACACCTTC	CASRADRYGYTF
TRBV7-2	NA	TRBD1	TRBJ2-7	TGTGCCAGCAGCCTTAACCCTCAGGGGGTAATAGGAGAGCAGTACTTC	CASSLNPQGVIGEQYF
TRBV4-2	NA	NA	TRBJ1-1	TGTGCCAGCAGCCAAGCGACAGGGAACACTGAAGCTTTCTTT	CASSQATGNTEAFF
TRBV6-5	NA	NA	TRBJ1-4	TGTGCCAGCAGTTCCTCGACATCAGGGGATGAAAAACTGTTTTTT	CASSSSTSGDEKLFF
TRBV13	few	TRBD1	TRBJ2-7	TGTGCCAGCAGCTTAGGAACCGGGACAGGGTTCTACGAGCAGTACTTC	CASSLGTGTGFYEQYF
TRBV28	NA	TRBD1	TRBJ2-7	TGTGCCAGCAGTTCTCCCCGGGACAGCCACTACGAGCAGTACTTC	CASSSPRDSHYEQYF
TRBV7-9	NA	NA	TRBJ1-4	TGTGCCAGCAGCACGGGCGGGGGGCAAACTGAAAAACTGTTTTTT	CASSTGGGQTEKLFF
TRBV19	few	NA	TRBJ2-3	TGTGCCAGTAGTATAAACGGGGACACAGATACGCAGTATTTT	CASSINGDTDTQYF
TRBV30	NA	NA	TRBJ1-6	TGTGCCTGGAGTATCGTACAGAATTCACCCCTCCACTTT	CAWSIVQNSPLHF
TRBV5-1	NA	NA	TRBJ1-4	TGCGCCAGCAGTATTGTTACTAATGAAAAACTGTTTTTT	CASSIVTNEKLFF
TRBV30	NA	NA	TRBJ1-6	TGTGCCTGGAATTTAGGGGTAACGCCCCTCCACTTT	CAWNLGVTPLHF
TRBV28	NA	TRBD1	TRBJ2-7	TGTGCCAGCGGGGCCAGGGGGTACGAGCAGTACTTC	CASGARGYEQYF
TRBV11-2	few	TRBD1	TRBJ2-1	TGTGCCAGCAGCCCCCTGGGACAGGCCTACAACAATGAGCAGTTCTTC	CASSPLGQAYNNEQFF
TRBV9	once	NA	TRBJ1-5	TGTGCCAGCAGCGTATTTCCGGACAGCTATAGCAATCAGCCCCAGCATTTT	CASSVFPDSYSNQPQHF
TRBV2	NA	TRBD2	TRBJ2-2	TGTGCCAGCAGGCCTAGCGGGAGAGGGACCGGGGAGCTGTTTTTT	CASRPSGRGTGELFF
TRBV4-1	NA	TRBD2	TRBJ2-7	TGCGCCAGCAGCCGGGGACTAGCGGGGGCCTACGAGCAGTACTTC	CASSRGLAGAYEQYF
TRBV29-1	NA	NA	TRBJ2-1	TGCAGCGTTGAATTACTAGAGGTCGTCTACAATGAGCAGTTCTTC	CSVELLEVVYNEQFF
TRBV28	few	TRBD1	TRBJ2-1	TGTGCCAGCAGCACCGCGGGACAGGGGTACAATGAGCAGTTCTTC	CASSTAGQGYNEQFF
TRBV13	NA	NA	TRBJ1-6	TGTGCCAGCAGCTTAGGGGGTAAGCGGAATTCACCCCTCCACTTT	CASSLGGKRNSPLHF
TRBV11-2	once	TRBD2	TRBJ2-7	TGTGCCAGCAGCTCGCTAAGAGGCACTAGCGTTTCCTACGAGCAGTACTTC	CASSSLRGTSVSYEQYF
TRBV5-8	NA	NA	TRBJ2-7	TGTGCCAGCAGCTTAAGGGCAGGGAGGAACGAGCAGTACTTC	CASSLRAGRNEQYF
TRBV28	NA	TRBD2	TRBJ2-1	TGTGCCAGCAGTCCAGGAGTACTAGCGGGACCTTACATCTCCTACAATGAGCAGTTCTTC	CASSPGVLAGPYISYNEQFF
TRBV28	NA	NA	TRBJ1-2	TGTGCCAGCAGTTTTGGGACTTTAGGGCTCGGGCCTATACGTGTCCTATATGGCTACACCTTC	CASSFGTLGLGPIRVLYGYTF
TRBV2	NA	NA	TRBJ1-2	TGTGCCAGCATCCGCGGAAAAGGTGGCTACACCTTC	CASIRGKGGYTF
TRBV7-8	NA	NA	TRBJ2-3	TGTGCCAGCAGCTTCGGAGGGACTGGCCTTGGGGATACGCAGTATTTT	CASSFGGTGLGDTQYF
TRBV28	NA	TRBD2	TRBJ2-7	TGTGCCAGCAGTTTATTGTTAGCGGGTAGCGAGCAGTACTTC	CASSLLLAGSEQYF
TRBV15	NA	TRBD1	TRBJ2-2	TGTGCCACCAGCAGAGATTCCTCGACAGGGGGGTTCTTCACCGGGGAGCTGTTTTTT	CATSRDSSTGGFFTGELFF
TRBV15	few	NA	TRBJ1-1	TGTGCCACCAGCGCCCGAGAAGGAGGGATCACTGAAGCTTTCTTT	CATSAREGGITEAFF
TRBV5-1	few	NA	TRBJ2-2	TGCGCCAGCAGCTTGTATCGCGAGCAATTATACACCGGGGAGCTGTTTTTT	CASSLYREQLYTGELFF
TRBV4-2	NA	NA	TRBJ2-6	TGTGCCAGCAGCCAAGAACAGAGCTCTGGGGCCAACGTCCTGACTTTC	CASSQEQSSGANVLTF
TRBV30	NA	TRBD1	TRBJ1-1	TGTGCCTGGAGTGTGCAGGGGGACACTGAAGCTTTCTTT	CAWSVQGDTEAFF
TRBV30	few	TRBD1	TRBJ1-2	TGTGCCTGGAGTGCCGGGACAGGGACGTATGGCTACACCTTC	CAWSAGTGTYGYTF
TRBV20-1	once	NA	TRBJ2-7	TGCAGCAGGAGCGGTTCCTACGAGCAGTACTTC	CSRSGSYEQYF
TRBV7-3	NA	TRBD2	TRBJ2-7	TGTGCCAGCAGCTTGCGGCCCTCAAGACGGGGGGGCTCCTACTACGAGCAGTACTTC	CASSLRPSRRGGSYYEQYF
TRBV11-2	NA	NA	TRBJ2-1	TGTGCCAGCAGCTTAGTGAGCAACAGTTACAATGAGCAGTTCTTC	CASSLVSNSYNEQFF
TRBV7-8	once	TRBD1	TRBJ1-1	TGTGCCAGCAGATCGGGACAGGGGGCGTTCACTGAAGCTTTCTTT	CASRSGQGAFTEAFF
TRBV2	NA	NA	TRBJ1-1	TGTGCCAGCAGTGAAGCGCGGGGGGCTCGGGGCACTGAAGCTTTCTTT	CASSEARGARGTEAFF
TRBV28	NA	NA	TRBJ1-1	TGTGCCAGCAGTCCCTATTGGGGAGGCGGAGAAGCTTTCTTT	CASSPYWGGGEAFF